This T cell receptor beta chain was recorded in a study of cytomegalovirus exposure and HLA in healthy donors (TCRdb year 2017). For context, the study as a whole: According to an earlier analysis of 587 of the donors, roughly 180 million T cells yielded some 110 million unique TCR beta sequences and 276 Gb of sequence data. Approximately 300 gigabases of sequencing data and about 92 million unique TCR sequences made up an early release that covered some 640 HLA-typed donors. Of the approximately 370 genotyped donors, approximately 81% were placed in the genetic ancestry cluster associated with self-reported Caucasian donors. The study aimed to test whether signatures of past pathogen exposure could be identified by cataloging public T cell receptors. The T cell repertoires of under 750 subjects were profiled by immunosequencing and related to cytomegalovirus serostatus. Besides the first cohort of roughly 640 subjects, a separate validation cohort made up of 95 to 150 different subjects was used. To predict cytomegalovirus infection status, the study combined high-throughput TCR immunosequencing, statistical association of individual TCRs with disease status, and machine learning. A later analysis re-examined previously published TCR beta repertoires from about 670 donors and added high-resolution HLA genotyping to investigate patterns of TCR occurrence. Rather than using new phenotypic data, the later analysis identified candidate immune exposures from TCR beta sequences and from how often those sequences occurred across donors. In an earlier analysis of over 550 of the donors, high-throughput TCR beta sequencing was used to judge whether each TCR beta V gene segment behaved as functional or pseudogenic. Donor age, sex, ethnicity and CMV serostatus were compiled alongside the repertoire data. In a later genetic analysis, genome-wide SNP genotypes for about three fifths of the roughly 670 donors were used, and that subset was treated as a discovery cohort. All discovery cohort repertoires had been generated on a single sequencing platform. HLA typing covered class I and class II loci at four-digit resolution. The number of donors typed differed by locus, with roughly 629-640 for A, B, C, DRB1 and DQB1, roughly 550 for DQA1, 600 to 610 for DPA1, and 450 to 480 for DPB1. About 5 DR-DQ haplotypes were handled as single units for association and clustering, since linkage in the cohort was strong. Among under 450 genotyped donors of the cohort, an average of 235,054 unique TCR beta nucleotide sequences were sequenced per donor, roughly a sixth of them non-productive.

The cohort was made up of 650 to 700 healthy bone marrow donors. Cohort members were all nominally healthy when sampled, although unrecorded immune exposures were likely present. The donor tested CMV seronegative and was one of the 352 seronegative cohort members. A peripheral blood sample was provided by each donor, and peripheral blood mononuclear cells were used for TCR beta sequencing. The Qiagen DNeasy Blood Extraction Kit was used to extract genomic DNA from the blood cell samples. The CDR3 holds 14 amino acids from the cysteine to the phenylalanine. Just the 42-base CDR3 DNA is kept, in frame starting at base 1. From a lookup of the germline V gene, CDR1 and CDR2 are MDHEN and SYDVKM. Trimming costs V 9 bases and J 0 bases, and their ends lie 15 bases apart. Details on this clone: The antigen it recognizes is unknown.

Receptor amplification or capture employed the immunoSEQ multiplex PCR assay. A mixture of 60 forward primers for TCR Vbeta segments and 13 reverse primers for TCR Jbeta segments was used in the multiplex PCR. Amplification of the CDR3 region of rearranged TCR beta genes was performed with a multiplex PCR assay on genomic DNA. On the Illumina HiSeq System, the amplified TCR beta libraries were sequenced as 87-base-pair reads. Per the source publication's procedure: A later analysis tallied tens of millions of unique TCR beta chains across the roughly 610 repertoires, and about 10 million of those chains were shared by two or more donors. A nearest-neighbor algorithm error-corrected the raw reads and collapsed the reads into unique sequences, merging closely related sequences to remove PCR and sequencing errors. V, D and J gene segments were assigned by aligning CDR3 sequences to IMGT reference sequences. Each retained sequence needed at least a six-nucleotide match to both a V gene segment and a J gene segment. Rearrangements were called productive when the CDR3 lacked stop codons and stayed in frame with V and J; all others were non-productive. CDR3 was defined according to IMGT convention as the region running from the second conserved V-encoded cysteine to the conserved J-encoded phenylalanine. The earlier analysis of roughly 590 of the donors excluded sequences that lacked an unambiguous match to a single V gene segment. An earlier analysis of roughly 590 of the donors called V segments functional above 56.7% productive rearrangements and segregating when the between-donor standard deviation exceeded 5%. A statistical classification framework was built for diagnosing cytomegalovirus status from the catalog of TCR beta chain sequences. In a later analysis, V and J genes were assigned by comparing TCR nucleotide sequences against IMGT/GENE-DB human TR gene sequences. The TCRdist pipeline was used in a later analysis to assign CDR3 sequences and most-parsimonious VDJ recombination scenarios. A later analysis defined each TCR beta chain by its CDR3 amino acid sequence plus V-gene family, and excluded reads lacking a unique V-gene family. A later analysis removed roughly 590 highly shared, low-generation-probability nucleotide sequences to deal with suspected cross-contamination and a sequencing artifact. For each public chain, a later analysis derived a clonal expansion index from normalized ranks of inferred template counts within each repertoire. In a later analysis, generation probabilities were computed with a VDJ recombination model fitted to out-of-frame rearrangements, and the resulting probabilities were checked against IGoR. Hypergeometric tests were used in a later analysis to score TCR-TCR, TCR-HLA and TCR-CMV co-occurrence, with a repertoire-size bias correction applied to the TCR pairs. To estimate false discovery rates, a later analysis permuted the HLA or CMV assignments 20 times. In a later analysis, co-occurring TCRs were grouped using DBSCAN, and TCRdist sequence similarity was added for clustering within HLA-allele-positive subsets. Co-occurrence clustering excluded repertoires with fewer than 30,000 or more than 120,000 public chains, plus five with anomalous nucleotide sharing. Not all clones reach the TCRdb copy of this immuneACCESS table, which keeps in-frame sequences only. Checked studies attribute under half of the gap to unresolved V genes and leave the rest unexplained. The V and J calls and clone size come from that table; D and trimming were worked out from the DNA. For this sample, the table gives roughly 64,000 clones. 3.5% to 4% of the sample is in the top ten clones.

What the authors observed across the whole study: While some public TCRs were present in many individuals, most TCR sequences turned up only very rarely across donors. Linkage disequilibrium might explain the correlated functional status among segregating V segments, but an unknown experimental factor could not be excluded. It was suggested by the authors that the approach could potentially be generalized to other disease states and immunological phenotypes. According to a later analysis, parvovirus B19, influenza, CMV and Epstein-Barr virus appeared linked to several top co-occurrence clusters. Because the 87-base-pair reads could not distinguish some IMGT-functional V segments, including TRBV6-2 and TRBV6-3, those segments were excluded. The classifier was reported to diagnose cytomegalovirus status with high specificity and sensitivity in both the original and validation cohorts. Because some donors lacked HLA typing at each locus, the association tests relied only on the typed subset. In this cohort, only TCR beta chains were sequenced, and detectable features were limited by the absence of alpha or paired-chain data. A later analysis associated about 17,000 TCR beta sequences with specific HLA alleles at a false discovery rate of 0.05. CMV serostatus was the only immune exposure information available for the cohort. When HLA alleles, especially DR and DQ, strongly co-occurred, TCR associations were difficult to assign to individual alleles. The study gave a list of 150 to 200 TCR beta chains associated with cytomegalovirus. A group of highly shared sequence variants was considered likely to be a technical artifact of the sequencing pipeline. Most CMV-associated TCR beta chains appeared to be HLA-restricted in a later analysis, and the HLA associations seemed to be driven largely by CMV exposure. In a later genetic analysis, fewer N-insertions in productive TCRs were reported among donors in an Asian-associated ancestry cluster than the 666-donor mean. In an earlier analysis of a few hundred of the donors, most TCR beta V segments were observed in productive rearrangements about 87% or about 30% of the time, broadly matching IMGT annotations. In vitro tests confirmed that a few of the cytomegalovirus-associated TCR beta chains recognize cytomegalovirus antigens. An association between a missense DCLRE1C variant and V-gene and J-gene trimming of TCR beta chains was found in a later genetic analysis and replicated in an independent cohort. The earlier analysis of nearly 600 of the donors excluded seventeen rarely observed V segments, including chromosome 9 orphons, because counts were too low. Compared with equally common non-associated chains, HLA-associated TCR beta chains in a later analysis were more clonally expanded and had lower generation probabilities. In a later analysis, TCR association rates were found to vary across HLA loci, with the most associated TCRs seen for DRB1 alleles and the fewest for HLA-C alleles. A further reported finding was that TCR beta sequences accurately predicted the HLA-A and HLA-B alleles for most subjects in the first cohort. Presence/absence analyses assumed roughly uniform sequencing depth across donors, an assumption that may not hold.

The sequencing input was PBMCs. Here the chain combines TRBV28 and TRBJ2-7, and perhaps TRBD2 as D gene, on 7 matching bases. The clonotype originates from a woman aged 18-29 years in good health and CMV-seronegative. The CDR3 in this case is CARGGHMSSYEQYF. The DNA sequence reads TGTGCCAGGGGGGGGCACATGAGCTCCTACGAGCAGTACTTC.